This TCR beta chain was recorded in a study of cytomegalovirus exposure and HLA in healthy donors. CDR3 length: 16 residues. CDR1 and CDR2 from the germline V gene are MGHDK and SYGVNS. V was cut by 4 bases and J by 4 bases, with 17 bases left in between. Donors counted as nominally healthy when sampled, yet unrecorded immune exposures were likely. The PCR used 60 Vbeta and 13 Jbeta primers. Study processing details: Counted up in a later analysis, unique TCR beta chains came to some 80 million, with some 9.9 million shared. Clones were sequenced by immunoSEQ multiplex PCR, and TCRdb holds only the in-frame ones, with some missing. V and J calls plus clone size are reproduced from that table; the DNA served to infer D and trimming. The sample lists 150,000 or so clones, roughly 68% occurring once.

The receptor was isolated from a man younger than 45 in good health and CMV-seropositive. This chain links TRBV25-1 with TRBJ2-1; a weak D match, TRBD2 (6 bases). Material: PBMCs. The CDR3 spells CASSGVHRGMYNEQFF. Written as DNA, the CDR3 is TGTGCCAGCAGTGGAGTGCATCGCGGGATGTACAATGAGCAGTTCTTC.